This T cell receptor (beta chain) was captured in a study of T-cell memory formation after mild COVID-19. This clonotype came up a few times. Germline CDR1 reads MNHEY; CDR2 reads SVGEGT. This CDR3 has 16 residues. Trimming removed 5 bases from V and 1 base from J, with 15 bases in between. TCRdb reprocessed the 5' RACE reads with MiXCR, giving one entry per CDR3 protein. Among some 54,000 distinct CDR3 sequences listed, over 7.5% were seen once. This chain connects TRBV6-2 or TRBV6-3 to TRBJ1-5; D may be TRBD1 (5 bases). The TCR originated in a man younger than 35 who had mild COVID-19 (a few samples of this study predate the infection). Cell type and time point are not known. Source material: PBMCs or a T cell subset sorted from them (not recorded which). CDR3 DNA sequence: TGTGCCAGCAGTCCCGGGGGAGGGGCGAGCAATCAGCCCCAGCATTTT. Translation: CASSPGGGASNQPQHF.